What follows are 9 T cell receptor beta chains derived from one specimen sequenced in a study of early T cells in non-severe SARS-CoV-2 infection. In TCRdb, the 5' RACE reads were re-called with MiXCR into one record per CDR3 protein. This sample has more than 35,000 distinct CDR3 sequences, with about 6% found just once. The sequencing input was whole blood. These receptors came from an adult who was a healthcare worker with PCR-confirmed SARS-CoV-2 infection or an uninfected control (not recorded which).

This clonotype was found many times. This CDR3 reads CSARLDRGGGNTGELFF. CDR3 coding DNA: TGCAGTGCTAGATTAGATCGGGGAGGGGGAAACACCGGGGAGCTGTTTTTT. The chain recombines TRBV20-1 with TRBJ2-2, with D possibly being TRBD2 (7 bases). The length of the CDR3 is 17 residues. Germline CDR1 is DFQATT and CDR2 is SNEGSKA (reference sequence). V was trimmed by 2 bases and J by 2 bases, leaving 18 bases between them.

This clonotype was observed many times. V and J are TRBV7-9 and TRBJ2-1; TRBD2 agrees at 9 bases. Germline V gives CDR1 SEHNR, CDR2 FQNEAQ (reference sequence). This CDR3 comprises 14 residues. With V trimmed by 1 base and J by 14 bases, 9 bases remained unmatched. This CDR3 is CASSLDASGRSEFF. DNA for the CDR3: TGTGCCAGCAGCTTAGACGCCAGCGGGAGGAGCGAGTTCTTC.

This clonotype has ten or more counts. The CDR3 reads CASSARENYNEQFF. CDR3 in DNA: TGCGCCAGCAGTGCGCGGGAGAACTACAATGAGCAGTTCTTC. This chain connects TRBV10-1 to TRBJ2-1; TRBD2 agrees at 7 bases. The CDR3 runs 14 residues. Germline assignment: CDR1 WNHNN and CDR2 SYGVQD (reference sequence). Trimming at V came to 4 bases and at J to 3 bases, leaving 3 bases not matched to a gene.

This clonotype was counted many times. The rearrangement joins TRBV7-8 to TRBJ2-7, with a weak D call TRBD1 (6 bases). The CDR3 contains 17 residues. Germline CDR1 reads SGHVS; CDR2 reads FQNEAQ. Trimming left V 1 base short and J 2 bases short, with 18 bases between. For the CDR3, the DNA is TGTGCCAGCAGCTTAGGCCCCCCCGGGACATCGGCCTACGAGCAGTACTTC. It translates to CASSLGPPGTSAYEQYF.

This clonotype has a handful of counts. The chain recombines TRBV5-1 with TRBJ1-1; D perhaps matches TRBD1 (6 bases). The CDR3 spans 13 residues. V dropped 4 bases and J dropped 6 bases, with 13 bases sitting between them. The germline V gene has CDR1 SGHRS and CDR2 YFSETQ. The CDR3 is CASSVNRVSEAFF. The CDR3 nucleotides read TGCGCCAGCAGCGTTAACAGGGTTTCTGAAGCTTTCTTT.

The chain has TRBV2 and TRBJ2-5; TRBD1 matches at 8 bases. V was clipped by 6 bases and J by 1 base; unmatched bases: 4. This CDR3 comprises 14 residues. CDR1 is SNHLY, CDR2 FYNNEI, per germline. The CDR3 DNA is TGTGCCAGCAGGGTGGACAGGGTCCAAGAGACCCAGTACTTC. Translated: CASRVDRVQETQYF.

At least ten counts were recorded for this clonotype. This chain joins TRBV3-1 and TRBJ1-1; perhaps TRBD1 as D (6 bases). Germline-derived CDR1 and CDR2 are LGHDT and YNNKEL (reference sequence). The ends were cut back, 1 base at V and 4 bases at J, with 10 bases in the middle. This CDR3 comprises 14 residues. In nucleotides, the CDR3 is TGTGCCAGCAGCCAAGTTGGACAGCGCACTGAAGCTTTCTTT. Protein: CASSQVGQRTEAFF.

This clonotype was picked up a small number of times. The chain recombines TRBV7-2 with TRBJ2-1, with 7 bases matching TRBD1. The CDR3 spans 17 residues. Losses at the gene ends were 6 bases for V and 0 bases for J; bases not matched to a gene: 11. Germline CDR1 reads SGHTA; CDR2 reads FQGNSA. The CDR3 loop is CASRITTGLSSYNEQFF. In DNA form, the CDR3 reads TGTGCCAGCAGGATAACGACAGGGCTAAGCTCCTACAATGAGCAGTTCTTC.

In its sample, this clonotype was seen many times. The chain has TRBV6-5 and TRBJ2-1, with D maybe TRBD1 (5 bases). The CDR3 has 15 residues. The V end was cut by 0 bases, the J end by 7 bases, with 13 bases between. Germline-derived CDR1 and CDR2 are MNHEY and SVGAGI. CDR3 DNA sequence: TGTGCCAGCAGTTACTCGAGCAGGGAATCTAATGAGCAGTTCTTC. Amino acid sequence: CASSYSSRESNEQFF.